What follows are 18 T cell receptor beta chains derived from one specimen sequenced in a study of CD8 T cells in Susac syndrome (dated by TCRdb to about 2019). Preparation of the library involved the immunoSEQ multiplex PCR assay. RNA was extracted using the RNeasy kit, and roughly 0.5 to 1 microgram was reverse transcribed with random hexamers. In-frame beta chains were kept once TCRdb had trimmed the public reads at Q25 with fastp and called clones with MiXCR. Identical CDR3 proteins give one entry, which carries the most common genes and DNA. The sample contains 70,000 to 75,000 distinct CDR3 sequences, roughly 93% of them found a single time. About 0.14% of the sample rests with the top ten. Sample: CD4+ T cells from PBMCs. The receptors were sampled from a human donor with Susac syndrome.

The CDR3 region has the DNA TGTGCCAGTAGTATAGTGGCAGGGGGTGAGACCCAGTACTTC. Amino acids: CASSIVAGGETQYF. This chain joins TRBV19 and TRBJ2-5, with 7 bases aligning to TRBD1. This CDR3 is 14 amino acids long. Germline V gene data show CDR1 as LNHDA and CDR2 as SQIVND (reference sequence). Unmatched junction bases numbered 4, after V lost 1 base and J lost 5 bases.

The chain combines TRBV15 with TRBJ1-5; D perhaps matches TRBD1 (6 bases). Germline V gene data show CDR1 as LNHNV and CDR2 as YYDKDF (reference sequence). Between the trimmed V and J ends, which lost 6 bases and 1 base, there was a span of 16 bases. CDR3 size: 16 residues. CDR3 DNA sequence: TGTGCCACCAGACCTATCAGGGGATCGAGCAATCAGCCCCAGCATTTT. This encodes CATRPIRGSSNQPQHF.

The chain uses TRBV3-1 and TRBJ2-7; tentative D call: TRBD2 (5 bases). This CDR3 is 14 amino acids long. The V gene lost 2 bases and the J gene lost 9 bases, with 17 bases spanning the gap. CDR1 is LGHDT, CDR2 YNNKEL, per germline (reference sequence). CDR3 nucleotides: TGTGCCAGCAGCCAAAGCGAAGAAGTGGCGGGGCAGTACTTC. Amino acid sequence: CASSQSEEVAGQYF.

The CDR3 loop reads CASSIGLQTDTQYF. CDR3 coding DNA: TGTGCCAGTAGTATTGGTCTCCAGACAGATACGCAGTATTTT. The chain uses TRBV19 and TRBJ2-3; D gene uncertain. V was pared by 3 bases and J by 3 bases, with 10 bases between. CDR1 is LNHDA, CDR2 SQIVND, per germline (reference sequence). This CDR3 contains 14 residues.

CDR3 protein: CATSDVGGWNQPQHF. The CDR3 DNA reads as TGTGCCACCAGTGATGTAGGGGGCTGGAATCAGCCCCAGCATTTT. The chain has TRBV24-1 and TRBJ1-5; 7 positions match TRBD1. The ends lost 3 bases at V and 4 bases at J; junction bases unmatched: 5. The CDR3 is 15 amino acids. Germline lookup yields CDR1 KGHDR and CDR2 SFDVKD.

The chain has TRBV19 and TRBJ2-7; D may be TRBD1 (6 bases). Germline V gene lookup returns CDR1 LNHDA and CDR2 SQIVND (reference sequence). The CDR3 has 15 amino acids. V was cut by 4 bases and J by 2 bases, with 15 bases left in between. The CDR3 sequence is CASSTGTTVPYEQYF. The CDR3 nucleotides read TGTGCCAGTAGTACCGGGACAACAGTCCCCTACGAGCAGTACTTC.

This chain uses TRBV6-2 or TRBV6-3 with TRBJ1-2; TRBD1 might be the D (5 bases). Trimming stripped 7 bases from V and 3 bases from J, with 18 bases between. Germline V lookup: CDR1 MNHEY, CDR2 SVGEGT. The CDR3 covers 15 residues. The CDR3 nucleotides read TGTGCCAGCACCCCGAGGGACCCCCTCCACTATGGCTACACCTTC. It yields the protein CASTPRDPLHYGYTF.

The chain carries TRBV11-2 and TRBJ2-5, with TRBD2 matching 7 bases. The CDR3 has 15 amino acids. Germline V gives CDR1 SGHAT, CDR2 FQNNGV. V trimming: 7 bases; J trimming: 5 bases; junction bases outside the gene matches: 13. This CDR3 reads CASNTPGLGEETQYF. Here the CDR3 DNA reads TGTGCCAGCAACACCCCAGGACTAGGGGAGGAGACCCAGTACTTC.

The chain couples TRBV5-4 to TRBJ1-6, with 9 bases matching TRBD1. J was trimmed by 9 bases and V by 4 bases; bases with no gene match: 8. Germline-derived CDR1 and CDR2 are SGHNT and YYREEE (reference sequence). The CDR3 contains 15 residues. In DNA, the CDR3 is TGTGCCAGCAGCGTGGACAGGGGAAACGCTTCACCCCTCCACTTT. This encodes CASSVDRGNASPLHF.

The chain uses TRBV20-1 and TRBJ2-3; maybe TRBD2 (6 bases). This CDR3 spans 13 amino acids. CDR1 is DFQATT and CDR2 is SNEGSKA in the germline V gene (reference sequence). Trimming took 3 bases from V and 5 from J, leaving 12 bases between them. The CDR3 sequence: CSASYREEDTQYF. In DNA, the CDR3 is TGCAGTGCTAGTTATAGGGAGGAAGATACGCAGTATTTT.

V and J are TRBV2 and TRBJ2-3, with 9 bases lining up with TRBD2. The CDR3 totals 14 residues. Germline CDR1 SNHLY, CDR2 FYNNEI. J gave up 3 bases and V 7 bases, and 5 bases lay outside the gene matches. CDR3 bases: TGTGCCAGCACATGGACTAGCGCAACAGATACGCAGTATTTT. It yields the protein CASTWTSATDTQYF.

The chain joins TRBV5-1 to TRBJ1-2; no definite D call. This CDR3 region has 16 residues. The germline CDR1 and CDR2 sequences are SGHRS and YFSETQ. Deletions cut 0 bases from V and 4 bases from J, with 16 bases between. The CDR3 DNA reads TGCGCCAGCAGCTTGGAGGGCACAGACCGACTCTATGGCTACACCTTC. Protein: CASSLEGTDRLYGYTF.

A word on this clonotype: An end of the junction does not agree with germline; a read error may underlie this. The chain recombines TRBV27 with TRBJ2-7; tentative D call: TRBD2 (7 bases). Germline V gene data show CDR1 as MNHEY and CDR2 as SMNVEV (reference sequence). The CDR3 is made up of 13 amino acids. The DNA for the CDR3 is TGCCTAGTTGCGGGGGACAACACGAACGAGCAGTACTTC. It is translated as CLVAGDNTNEQYF.

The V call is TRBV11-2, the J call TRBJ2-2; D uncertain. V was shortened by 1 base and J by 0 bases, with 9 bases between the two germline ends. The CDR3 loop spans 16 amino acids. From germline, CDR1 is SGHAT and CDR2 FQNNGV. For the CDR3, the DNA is TGTGCCAGCAGCTTAGGGTTTGGAGCGAACACCGGGGAGCTGTTTTTT. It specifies CASSLGFGANTGELFF.

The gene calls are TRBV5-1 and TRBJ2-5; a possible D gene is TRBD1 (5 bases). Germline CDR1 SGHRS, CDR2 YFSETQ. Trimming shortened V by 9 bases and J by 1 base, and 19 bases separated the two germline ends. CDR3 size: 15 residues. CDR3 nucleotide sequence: TGCGCCACCGCCGGAACAGGACGGAGCCAAGAGACCCAGTACTTC. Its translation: CATAGTGRSQETQYF.

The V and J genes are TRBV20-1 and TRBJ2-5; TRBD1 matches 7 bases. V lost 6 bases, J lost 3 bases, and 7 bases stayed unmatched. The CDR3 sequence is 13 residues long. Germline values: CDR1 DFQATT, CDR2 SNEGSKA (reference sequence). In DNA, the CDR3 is TGCAGTGCGTATCGGGACAGAGAAGAGACCCAGTACTTC. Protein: CSAYRDREETQYF.

Written as DNA, the CDR3 is TGCAGTGCTAGAGATCGGAAGGCCGGGGAGCTGTTTTTT. It is translated as CSARDRKAGELFF. This sequence joins TRBV20-1 and TRBJ2-2; no definite D call. CDR1 DFQATT and CDR2 SNEGSKA come from the germline V gene (reference sequence). V was pared by 0 bases and J by 6 bases, with 8 bases between. CDR3 length: 13 amino acids.

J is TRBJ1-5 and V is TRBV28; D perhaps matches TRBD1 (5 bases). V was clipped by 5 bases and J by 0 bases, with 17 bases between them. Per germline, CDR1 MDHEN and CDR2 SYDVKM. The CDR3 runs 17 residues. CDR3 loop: CASSPGGLAYSNQPQHF. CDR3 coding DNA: TGTGCCAGCAGTCCGGGGGGGTTGGCCTATAGCAATCAGCCCCAGCATTTT.